This section outlines one T cell receptor beta chain sequence together with its context. Antigen: not known. These data come from a study of T-cell reconstitution after alpha-beta-depleted transplantation in children. Study-wide results and caveats: Alpha-beta T cells present about two months after transplant were reported to originate from several hundred expanded graft clones. At one year after transplant, newly produced T cells mostly accounted for T-cell counts and diversity. At day 60, the high TCRbeta diversity found in some patients originated from recipient T cells and thymic progenitors that had survived.

Unique molecular identifiers featured in how the TCRbeta library was prepared. TCRdb re-called the PCR reads with MiXCR, one entry per CDR3 protein. The sample shows about 250,000 distinct CDR3 sequences, about 24% of them seen only once. The sequence derives from a female patient aged 2-9 years who had a stem cell transplant for congenital amegakaryocytic thrombocytopenia, so the T cells may come from the graft donor. Sequenced material: PBMCs, mostly from graft donor cells, taken 360 days after TCRalphabeta/CD19-depleted stem cell transplant.

CDR3 region: CASSFWGPTDTQYF. The DNA of the CDR3 is TGTGCCAGCAGTTTTTGGGGGCCCACAGATACGCAGTATTTT. The chain is built from TRBV12-3 or TRBV12-4 and TRBJ2-3; possibly TRBD1 for D (6 bases). Between the trimmed V and J ends, which lost 3 bases and 2 bases, there was a span of 9 bases. The CDR3 runs to 14 residues.